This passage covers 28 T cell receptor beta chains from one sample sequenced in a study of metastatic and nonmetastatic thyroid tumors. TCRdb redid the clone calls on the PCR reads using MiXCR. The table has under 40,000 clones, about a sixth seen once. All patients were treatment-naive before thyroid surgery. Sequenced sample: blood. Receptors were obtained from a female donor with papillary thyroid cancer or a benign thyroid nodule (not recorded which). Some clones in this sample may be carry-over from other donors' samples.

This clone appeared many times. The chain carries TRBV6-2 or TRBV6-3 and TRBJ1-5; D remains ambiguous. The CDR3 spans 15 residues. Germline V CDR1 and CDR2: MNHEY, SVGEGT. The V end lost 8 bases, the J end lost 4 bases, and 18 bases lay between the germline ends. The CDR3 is CASSIGGVGNQPQHF. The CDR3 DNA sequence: TGTGCCAGCTCCATTGGCGGTGTGGGAAATCAGCCCCAGCATTTT.

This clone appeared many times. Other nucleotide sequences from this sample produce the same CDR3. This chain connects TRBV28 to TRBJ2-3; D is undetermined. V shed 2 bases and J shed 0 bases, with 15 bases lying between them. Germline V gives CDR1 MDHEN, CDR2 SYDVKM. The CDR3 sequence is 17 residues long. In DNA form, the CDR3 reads TGTGCCAGCAGTTTAGTCACGCCGATGACTAGCACAGATACGCAGTATTTT. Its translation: CASSLVTPMTSTDTQYF.

CDR3 bases: TGTGCCAGCAGCCAATACCTGCGACAGGGATTCGACGAGCAGTACTTC. Translating it yields CASSQYLRQGFDEQYF. This chain uses TRBV4-2 with TRBJ2-7; 7 nucleotides line up with TRBD1. This CDR3 contains 16 residues. Germline CDR1 reads LGHNA; CDR2 reads YNFKEQ. The J segment lost 5 bases and the V segment lost 2 bases, leaving 12 bases of the junction unmatched.

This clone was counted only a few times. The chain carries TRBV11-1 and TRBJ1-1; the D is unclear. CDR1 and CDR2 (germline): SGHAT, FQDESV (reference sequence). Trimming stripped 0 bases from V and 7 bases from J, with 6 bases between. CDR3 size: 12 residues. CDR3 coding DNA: TGTGCCAGCAGCTTAGCTGGCAGTGAAGCTTTCTTT. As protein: CASSLAGSEAFF.

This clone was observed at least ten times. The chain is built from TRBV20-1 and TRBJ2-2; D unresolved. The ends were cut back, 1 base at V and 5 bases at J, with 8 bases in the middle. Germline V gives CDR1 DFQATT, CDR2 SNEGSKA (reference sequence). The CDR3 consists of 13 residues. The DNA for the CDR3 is TGCAGTGCTAGAGGGAGTAGTACCGGGGAGCTGTTTTTT. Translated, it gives CSARGSSTGELFF.

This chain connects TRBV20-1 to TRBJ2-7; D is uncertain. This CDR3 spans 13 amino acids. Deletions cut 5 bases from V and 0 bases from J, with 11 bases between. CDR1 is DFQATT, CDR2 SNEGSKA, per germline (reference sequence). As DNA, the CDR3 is TGCAGTGCTCGCGGTCTTAGCTCCTACGAGCAGTACTTC. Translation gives CSARGLSSYEQYF.

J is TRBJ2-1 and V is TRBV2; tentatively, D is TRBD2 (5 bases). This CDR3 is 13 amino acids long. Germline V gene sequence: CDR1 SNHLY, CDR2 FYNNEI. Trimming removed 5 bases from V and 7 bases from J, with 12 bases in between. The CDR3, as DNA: TGTGCCAGCAGTAGGACTCTTCCGAATGAGCAGTTCTTC. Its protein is CASSRTLPNEQFF.

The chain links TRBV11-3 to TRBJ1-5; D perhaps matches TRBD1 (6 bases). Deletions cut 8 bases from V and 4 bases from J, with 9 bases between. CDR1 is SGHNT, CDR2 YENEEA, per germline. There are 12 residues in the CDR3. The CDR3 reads CASSQGNQPQHF. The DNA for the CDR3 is TGTGCCAGCTCACAGGGAAATCAGCCCCAGCATTTT.

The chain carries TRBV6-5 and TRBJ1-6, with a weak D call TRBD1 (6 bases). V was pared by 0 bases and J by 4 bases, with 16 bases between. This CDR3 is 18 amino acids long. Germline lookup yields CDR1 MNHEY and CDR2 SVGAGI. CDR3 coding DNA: TGTGCCAGCAGTTACTCGATGAAGGGGGGCATTTATAATTCACCCCTCCACTTT. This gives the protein CASSYSMKGGIYNSPLHF.

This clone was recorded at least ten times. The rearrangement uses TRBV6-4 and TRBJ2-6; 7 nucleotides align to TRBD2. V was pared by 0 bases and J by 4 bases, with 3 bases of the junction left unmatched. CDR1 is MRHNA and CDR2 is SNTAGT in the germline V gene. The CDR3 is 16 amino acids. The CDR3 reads CASSDSRGSGANVLTF. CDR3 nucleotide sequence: TGTGCCAGCAGTGACTCGCGGGGGTCGGGGGCCAACGTCCTGACTTTC.

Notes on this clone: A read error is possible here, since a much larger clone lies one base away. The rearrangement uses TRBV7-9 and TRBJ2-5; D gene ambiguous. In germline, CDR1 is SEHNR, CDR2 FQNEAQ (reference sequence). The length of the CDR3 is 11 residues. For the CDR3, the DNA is TGTGCCAGCAGCTTATCAGAGCCCCAGTACTTC. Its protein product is CASSLSEPQYF.

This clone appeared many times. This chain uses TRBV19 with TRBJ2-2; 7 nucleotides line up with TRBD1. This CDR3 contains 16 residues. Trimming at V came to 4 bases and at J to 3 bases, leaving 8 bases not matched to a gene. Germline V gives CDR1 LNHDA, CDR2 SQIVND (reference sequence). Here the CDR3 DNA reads TGTGCCAGTAGTAGGCCCGGGACAGAATACACCGGGGAGCTGTTTTTT. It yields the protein CASSRPGTEYTGELFF.

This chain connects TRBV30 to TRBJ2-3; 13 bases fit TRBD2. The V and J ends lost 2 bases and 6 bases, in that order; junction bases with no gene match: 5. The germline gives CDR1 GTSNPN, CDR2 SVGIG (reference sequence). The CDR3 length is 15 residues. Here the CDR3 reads CAWSWTSGSSDTQYF. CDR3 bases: TGTGCCTGGAGTTGGACTAGCGGGAGTTCGGATACGCAGTATTTT.

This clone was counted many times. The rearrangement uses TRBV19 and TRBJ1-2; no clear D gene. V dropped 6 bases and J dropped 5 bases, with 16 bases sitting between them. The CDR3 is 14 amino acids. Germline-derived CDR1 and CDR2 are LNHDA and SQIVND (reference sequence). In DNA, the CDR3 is TGTGCCAGTAGCCCGGCCCTAGGTGGATATGGCTACACCTTC. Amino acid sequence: CASSPALGGYGYTF.

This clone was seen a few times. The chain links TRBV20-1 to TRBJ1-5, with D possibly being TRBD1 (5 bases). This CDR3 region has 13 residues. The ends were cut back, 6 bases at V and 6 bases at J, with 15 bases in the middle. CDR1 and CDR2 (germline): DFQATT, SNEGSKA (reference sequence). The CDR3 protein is CSAKAGTGQPQHF. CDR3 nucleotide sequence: TGCAGTGCAAAGGCGGGGACGGGTCAGCCCCAGCATTTT.

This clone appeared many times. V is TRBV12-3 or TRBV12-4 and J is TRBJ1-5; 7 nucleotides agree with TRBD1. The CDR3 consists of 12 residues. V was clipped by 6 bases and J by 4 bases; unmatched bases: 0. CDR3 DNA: TGTGCCAGCAGGACAGGGAATCAGCCCCAGCATTTT. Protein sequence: CASRTGNQPQHF.

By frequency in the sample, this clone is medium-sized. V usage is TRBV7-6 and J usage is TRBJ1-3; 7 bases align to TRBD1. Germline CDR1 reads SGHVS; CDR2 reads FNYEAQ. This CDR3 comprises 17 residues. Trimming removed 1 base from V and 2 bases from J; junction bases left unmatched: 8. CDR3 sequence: CASSLGPKGATGNTIYF. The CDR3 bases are TGTGCCAGCAGCTTAGGACCTAAGGGGGCGACTGGAAACACCATATATTTT.

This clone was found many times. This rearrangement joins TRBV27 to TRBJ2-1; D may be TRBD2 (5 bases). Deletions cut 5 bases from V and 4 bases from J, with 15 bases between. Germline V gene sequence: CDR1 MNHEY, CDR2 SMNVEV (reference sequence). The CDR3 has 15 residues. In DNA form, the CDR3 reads TGTGCCAGCAGTCCTTTAGGCGGGCGATACAATGAGCAGTTCTTC. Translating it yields CASSPLGGRYNEQFF.

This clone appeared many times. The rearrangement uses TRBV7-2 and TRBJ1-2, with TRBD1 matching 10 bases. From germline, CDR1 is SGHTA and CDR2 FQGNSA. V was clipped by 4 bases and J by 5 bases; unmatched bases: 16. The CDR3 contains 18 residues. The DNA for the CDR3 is TGTGCCAGCAGCTCCCTCCGGGACAGGGGAATGAATTGGTATGGCTACACCTTC. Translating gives CASSSLRDRGMNWYGYTF.

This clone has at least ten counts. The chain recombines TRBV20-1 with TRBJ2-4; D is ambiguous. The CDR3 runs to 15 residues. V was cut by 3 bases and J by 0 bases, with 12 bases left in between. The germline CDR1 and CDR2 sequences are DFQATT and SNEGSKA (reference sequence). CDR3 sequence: CSARERILAKNIQYF. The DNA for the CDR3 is TGCAGTGCTAGGGAGCGTATTCTAGCCAAAAACATTCAGTACTTC.

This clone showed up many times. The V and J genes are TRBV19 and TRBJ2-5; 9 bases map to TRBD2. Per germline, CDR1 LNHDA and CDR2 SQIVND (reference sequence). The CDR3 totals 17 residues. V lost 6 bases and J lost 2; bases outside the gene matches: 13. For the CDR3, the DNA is TGTGCCAGTAGCCCCGGGGAGACTAGCGGTTTTCAAGAGACCCAGTACTTC. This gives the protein CASSPGETSGFQETQYF.

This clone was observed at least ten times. CDR3: CASKGGEVNTGELFF. CDR3 sequence (DNA): TGTGCCAGCAAAGGGGGGGAGGTAAACACCGGGGAGCTGTTTTTT. The chain recombines TRBV9 with TRBJ2-2, with D possibly being TRBD2 (7 bases). Germline values: CDR1 SGDLS, CDR2 YYNGEE. CDR3 length: 15 residues. V dropped 6 bases and J dropped 2 bases, with 14 bases sitting between them.

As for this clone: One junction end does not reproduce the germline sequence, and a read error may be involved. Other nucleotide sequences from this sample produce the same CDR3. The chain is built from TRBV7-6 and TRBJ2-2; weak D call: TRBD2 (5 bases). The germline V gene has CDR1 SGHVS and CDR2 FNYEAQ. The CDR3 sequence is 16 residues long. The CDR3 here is CASSLALGLNTGELFF. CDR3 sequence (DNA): TGTGCAAGCAGCTTAGCACTCGGACTGAACACCGGGGAGCTGTTCTTT.

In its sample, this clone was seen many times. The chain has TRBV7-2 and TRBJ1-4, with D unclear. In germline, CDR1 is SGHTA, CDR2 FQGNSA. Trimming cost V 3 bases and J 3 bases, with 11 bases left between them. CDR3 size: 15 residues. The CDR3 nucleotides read TGTGCCAGCAGCTTCCAGCCGGCAGCTAATGAAAAACTGTTTTTT. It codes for CASSFQPAANEKLFF.

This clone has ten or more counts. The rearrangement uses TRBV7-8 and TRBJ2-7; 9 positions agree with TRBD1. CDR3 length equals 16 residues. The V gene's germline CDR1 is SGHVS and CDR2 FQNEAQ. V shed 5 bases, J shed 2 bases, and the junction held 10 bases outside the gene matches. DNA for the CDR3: TGTGCCAGCAGCCTAGGGGGGACAGGGTGGACCTACGAGCAGTACTTC. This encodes CASSLGGTGWTYEQYF.

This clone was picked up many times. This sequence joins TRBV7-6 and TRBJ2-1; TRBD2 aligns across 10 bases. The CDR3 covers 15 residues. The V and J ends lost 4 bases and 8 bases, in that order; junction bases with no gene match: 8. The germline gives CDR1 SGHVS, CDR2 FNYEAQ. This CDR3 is CASSSILAGVYEQFF. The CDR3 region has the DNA TGTGCCAGCAGCTCCATTCTAGCGGGAGTCTATGAGCAGTTCTTC.

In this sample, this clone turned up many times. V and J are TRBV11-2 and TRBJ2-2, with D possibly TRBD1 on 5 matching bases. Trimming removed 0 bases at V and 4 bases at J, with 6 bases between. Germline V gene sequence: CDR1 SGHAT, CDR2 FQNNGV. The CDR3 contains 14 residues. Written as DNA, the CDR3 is TGTGCCAGCAGCTTAGACAGGGCCACCGGGGAGCTGTTTTTT. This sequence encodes CASSLDRATGELFF.

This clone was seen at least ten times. Here the CDR3 reads CASSNTLGTEAFF. CDR3 coding DNA: TGCGCCAGCAGCAACACACTGGGGACTGAAGCTTTCTTT. The J gene is TRBJ1-1, the V gene TRBV5-1; D call uncertain. Trimming removed 4 bases from V and 5 bases from J, with 12 bases in between. The CDR3 is made up of 13 amino acids. Germline V lookup: CDR1 SGHRS, CDR2 YFSETQ.